This passage covers 23 T cell receptor beta chains from one sample sequenced in a study of cytomegalovirus exposure and HLA in healthy donors. The PCR had 60 Vbeta and 13 Jbeta primers. Sequencing used immunoSEQ multiplex PCR; TCRdb keeps in-frame clones, though not all of them. The table lists 85,000 to 110,000 clones, roughly 79% of them singletons. The sequencing input was PBMCs. Source of these receptors: a man aged 45-65 years in good health and CMV-seropositive.

This rearrangement joins TRBV6-1 to TRBJ2-5; the match to TRBD2 covers 14 bases. CDR3 size: 22 residues. Per germline, CDR1 MNHNS and CDR2 SASEGT. V trimming: 5 bases; J trimming: 2 bases; junction bases outside the gene matches: 22. CDR3 region: CASSQDRGPGLAGESAQETQYF. Written as DNA, the CDR3 is TGTGCCAGCAGTCAAGACAGGGGGCCGGGACTAGCGGGAGAATCGGCTCAAGAGACCCAGTACTTC.

V usage is TRBV6-1 and J usage is TRBJ1-2, with TRBD1 matching 8 bases. After removal of 2 bases from V and 8 bases from J, the junction contained 7 bases not matched to a gene. The CDR3 loop spans 14 amino acids. The germline V gene encodes CDR1 MNHNS and CDR2 SASEGT. Written as DNA, the CDR3 is TGTGCCAGCAGTGAATACGGGACAGGAGTAGGCTACACCTTC. As protein: CASSEYGTGVGYTF.

The V call is TRBV27, the J call TRBJ1-2; TRBD1 matches 7 bases. The CDR3 has 15 residues. Germline-derived CDR1 and CDR2 are MNHEY and SMNVEV (reference sequence). J gave up 2 bases and V 4 bases, and 7 bases lay outside the gene matches. CDR3 protein: CASSSEGAGNYGYTF. CDR3 DNA sequence: TGTGCCAGCAGTTCGGAGGGGGCAGGCAACTATGGCTACACCTTC.

The chain couples TRBV15 to TRBJ2-3; TRBD1 matches 8 bases. The CDR3 spans 15 residues. Trimming at V came to 0 bases and at J to 1 base, leaving 0 bases not matched to a gene. CDR1 and CDR2 (germline): LNHNV, YYDKDF (reference sequence). The CDR3 DNA reads as TGTGCCACCAGCAGAGAGACAGGGGGCACAGATACGCAGTATTTT. Its protein product is CATSRETGGTDTQYF.

The chain is built from TRBV5-4 and TRBJ2-1; possibly TRBD2 for D (5 bases). The CDR3 has 16 residues. Trimming took 0 bases from V and 0 from J, leaving 10 bases between them. Germline assignment: CDR1 SGHNT and CDR2 YYREEE (reference sequence). CDR3 sequence: CASSLGTGSSYNEQFF. CDR3 coding DNA: TGTGCCAGCAGCTTGGGGACGGGGAGCTCCTACAATGAGCAGTTCTTC.

The chain links TRBV28 to TRBJ1-2, with D tentatively TRBD1 (5 bases). The CDR3 has 12 residues. In germline, CDR1 is MDHEN, CDR2 SYDVKM. Deletions cut 6 bases from V and 3 bases from J, with 8 bases between. CDR3 region: CASRLTDYGYTF. As DNA, the CDR3 is TGTGCCAGCAGGCTGACAGACTATGGCTACACCTTC.

This clone was detected a few times. The gene calls are TRBV11-1 and TRBJ2-1; 12 bases are a match to TRBD1. Trimming took 3 bases from V and 0 from J; bases not matched to a gene: 6. Germline V gene lookup returns CDR1 SGHAT and CDR2 FQDESV (reference sequence). This CDR3 contains 18 residues. CDR3 region: CASSLGQGASSSYNEQFF. Written as DNA, the CDR3 is TGTGCCAGCAGCTTGGGACAGGGGGCGTCGAGCTCCTACAATGAGCAGTTCTTC.

The CDR3 bases are TGTGCCACCAGCAGAGATCGGACTAGCGGGAGTGTTGGGGCCAACGTCCTGACTTTC. It translates to CATSRDRTSGSVGANVLTF. This chain links TRBV15 with TRBJ2-6; TRBD2 agrees at 13 bases. This CDR3 region has 19 residues. Germline V CDR1 and CDR2: LNHNV, YYDKDF (reference sequence). With V trimmed by 0 bases and J by 3 bases, 5 bases remained unmatched.

V usage is TRBV5-5 and J usage is TRBJ2-7; 8 nucleotides line up with TRBD1. The CDR3 is 17 amino acids. Germline-derived CDR1 and CDR2 are SGHKS and YYEKEE (reference sequence). With V trimmed by 2 bases and J by 2 bases, 12 bases remained unmatched. The CDR3 DNA reads TGTGCCAGCAGCTTTGGGCCACATGGGACAGGACCCTACGAGCAGTACTTC. Encoded protein: CASSFGPHGTGPYEQYF. Based on the CDR3 plus reference TRBV5-5 and TRBJ2-7, the full variable domain is DAGVTQSPTHLIKTRGQQVTLRCSPISGHKSVSWYQQVLGQGPQFIFQYYEKEERGRGNFPDRFSARQFPNYSSELNVNALLLGDSALYLCASSFGPHGTGPYEQYFGPGTRLTVT.

J is TRBJ2-1 and V is TRBV6-6; 7 nucleotides match TRBD2. CDR3 length equals 14 residues. CDR1 and CDR2 (germline): MNHNY, SVGAGI (reference sequence). Unmatched junction bases numbered 6, after V lost 7 bases and J lost 3 bases. In DNA form, the CDR3 reads TGTGCCAGCACCATCCGGGAGGACTACAATGAGCAGTTCTTC. This encodes CASTIREDYNEQFF.

The chain carries TRBV2 and TRBJ2-4; D perhaps matches TRBD2 (6 bases). Germline CDR1 and CDR2: SNHLY and FYNNEI. V lost 4 bases to trimming and J lost 1 base, with 11 bases between them. This CDR3 spans 15 amino acids. CDR3 in DNA: TGTGCCAGCAGTGGGCTGGAGGGGGCCAAAAACATTCAGTACTTC. Protein: CASSGLEGAKNIQYF. The full variable domain, in which reference TRBV2 and TRBJ2-4 provide the parts outside the CDR3, is EPEVTQTPSHQVTQMGQEVILRCVPISNHLYFYWYRQILGQKVEFLVSFYNNEISEKSEIFDDQFSVERPDGSNFTLKIRSTKLEDSAMYFCASSGLEGAKNIQYFGAGTRLSVL.

The V and J genes are TRBV10-3 and TRBJ2-1, with TRBD2 matching 7 bases. This CDR3 has 15 amino acids. The germline CDR1 and CDR2 sequences are ENHRY and SYGVKD. CDR3: CASATSADSYNEQFF. As DNA, the CDR3 is TGTGCGAGTGCCACTAGCGCCGACTCCTACAATGAGCAGTTCTTC.

The J gene is TRBJ2-3, the V gene TRBV27; no reliable D call. V lost 3 bases and J 10 bases, leaving 8 bases between the germline ends. The germline V gene encodes CDR1 MNHEY and CDR2 SMNVEV (reference sequence). This CDR3 has 11 residues. Here the CDR3 reads CASSFEDAQYF. The CDR3 coding sequence is TGTGCCAGCAGTTTCGAGGATGCGCAGTATTTT.

In its sample, this clone was seen a few times. J is TRBJ1-5 and V is TRBV28, with 8 bases matching TRBD1. Germline values: CDR1 MDHEN, CDR2 SYDVKM. This CDR3 comprises 15 residues. V dropped 2 bases and J dropped 6; count of bases not matched to a gene: 6. Written as DNA, the CDR3 is TGTGCCAGCAGTTTAAGGGCAGGGGGCCGTCAGCCCCAGCATTTT. The encoded protein is CASSLRAGGRQPQHF.

The chain uses TRBV6-1 and TRBJ2-4; possible D gene TRBD2, 5 bases. This CDR3 region has 14 residues. Germline V gene lookup returns CDR1 MNHNS and CDR2 SASEGT. V lost 2 bases and J lost 6, with 11 bases in between. CDR3 loop: CASSESLRVNIQYF. DNA of the CDR3: TGTGCCAGCAGTGAATCCCTGAGGGTAAACATTCAGTACTTC.

V usage is TRBV27 and J usage is TRBJ2-1, with 9 bases matching TRBD1. The trim removed 3 bases at V and 10 bases at J, leaving 4 bases unmatched. Germline CDR1 reads MNHEY; CDR2 reads SMNVEV (reference sequence). This CDR3 region has 13 residues. The CDR3 DNA sequence: TGTGCCAGCAGTTTCCCAGGGACAGGGGAGCAGTTCTTC. Its protein product is CASSFPGTGEQFF.

The count of this clone is one. The V and J genes are TRBV4-2 and TRBJ2-2; TRBD2 matches at 7 bases. The V gene's germline CDR1 is LGHNA and CDR2 YNFKEQ. V was pared by 0 bases and J by 1 base, with 14 bases of the junction left unmatched. CDR3 length: 20 residues. The CDR3 DNA reads TGTGCCAGCAGCCAAGAAGGTGCGGGAGCGACTCAAAAGAACACCGGGGAGCTGTTTTTT. It yields the protein CASSQEGAGATQKNTGELFF.

V and J are TRBV30 and TRBJ2-1; 8 bases align to TRBD2. The germline CDR1 and CDR2 sequences are GTSNPN and SVGIG (reference sequence). V gave up 8 bases and J gave up 0 bases; unmatched junction bases: 3. This CDR3 is 13 amino acids long. The CDR3 coding sequence is TGTGCCAGCAGCGGGAGCTCCTACAATGAGCAGTTCTTC. It is translated as CASSGSSYNEQFF.

The rearrangement links TRBV29-1 to TRBJ1-1; D is unresolved. V was pared by 5 bases and J by 1 base, with 11 bases between. Germline CDR1 is SQVTM and CDR2 is ANQGSEA. The CDR3 totals 13 residues. The CDR3 coding sequence is TGCAGCGTTCGGTCACGAGGGAACACTGAAGCTTTCTTT. Amino acids: CSVRSRGNTEAFF.

This clone was seen more than once but under ten times. The V and J genes are TRBV9 and TRBJ2-7; 12 positions agree with TRBD2. With 1 base clipped from V and 5 bases from J, the junction kept 1 base outside the gene matches. The CDR3 is 14 residues long. The germline V gene encodes CDR1 SGDLS and CDR2 YYNGEE. The CDR3 sequence is CASSVLAGGDEQYF. As DNA, the CDR3 is TGTGCCAGCAGCGTACTAGCGGGAGGGGACGAGCAGTACTTC.

This sequence joins TRBV27 and TRBJ2-1, with 8 bases identical to TRBD2. V trimming: 3 bases; J trimming: 2 bases; junction bases outside the gene matches: 0. Germline V gene sequence: CDR1 MNHEY, CDR2 SMNVEV (reference sequence). This CDR3 has 14 amino acids. CDR3: CASSFSGTYNEQFF. Here the CDR3 DNA reads TGTGCCAGCAGTTTTAGCGGGACCTACAATGAGCAGTTCTTC.

V and J are TRBV19 and TRBJ2-2; D is possibly TRBD1 (6 bases). The V end was cut by 3 bases, the J end by 5 bases, with 16 bases between. Germline CDR1 and CDR2: LNHDA and SQIVND (reference sequence). The CDR3 has 16 amino acids. CDR3 sequence (DNA): TGTGCCAGTAGTATGGGGACACTAGGGTATACCGGGGAGCTGTTTTTT. Protein product: CASSMGTLGYTGELFF. The entire variable domain, with the rest obtained from reference TRBV19 and TRBJ2-2, is as follows: DGGITQSPKYLFRKEGQNVTLSCEQNLNHDAMYWYRQDPGQGLRLIYYSQIVNDFQKGDIAEGYSVSREKKESFPLTVTSAQKNPTAFYLCASSMGTLGYTGELFFGEGSRLTVL.

This clone appeared a single time. The V gene is TRBV12-2, the J gene TRBJ2-1; the table gives TRBD2 as D, unverified against the DNA. TRBV12-2 constitutes a pseudogene. This CDR3 has 15 residues. This CDR3 is CASRLGTSVYDEQFF. DNA of the CDR3: TGTGCAAGTCGCTTAGGGACTAGCGTATACGATGAGCAGTTCTTC.